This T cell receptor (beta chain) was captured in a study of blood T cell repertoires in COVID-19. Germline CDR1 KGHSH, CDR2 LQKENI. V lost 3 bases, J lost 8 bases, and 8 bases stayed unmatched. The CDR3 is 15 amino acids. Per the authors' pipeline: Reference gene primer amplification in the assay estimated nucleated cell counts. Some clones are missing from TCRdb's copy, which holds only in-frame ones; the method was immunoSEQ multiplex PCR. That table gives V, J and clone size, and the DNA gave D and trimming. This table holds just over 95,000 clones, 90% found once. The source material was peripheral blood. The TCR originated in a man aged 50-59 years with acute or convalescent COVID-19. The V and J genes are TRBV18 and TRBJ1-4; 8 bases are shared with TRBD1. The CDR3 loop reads CASSPSTGDYEKLFF. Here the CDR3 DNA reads TGTGCCAGCTCACCGTCGACAGGGGATTACGAAAAACTGTTTTTT.